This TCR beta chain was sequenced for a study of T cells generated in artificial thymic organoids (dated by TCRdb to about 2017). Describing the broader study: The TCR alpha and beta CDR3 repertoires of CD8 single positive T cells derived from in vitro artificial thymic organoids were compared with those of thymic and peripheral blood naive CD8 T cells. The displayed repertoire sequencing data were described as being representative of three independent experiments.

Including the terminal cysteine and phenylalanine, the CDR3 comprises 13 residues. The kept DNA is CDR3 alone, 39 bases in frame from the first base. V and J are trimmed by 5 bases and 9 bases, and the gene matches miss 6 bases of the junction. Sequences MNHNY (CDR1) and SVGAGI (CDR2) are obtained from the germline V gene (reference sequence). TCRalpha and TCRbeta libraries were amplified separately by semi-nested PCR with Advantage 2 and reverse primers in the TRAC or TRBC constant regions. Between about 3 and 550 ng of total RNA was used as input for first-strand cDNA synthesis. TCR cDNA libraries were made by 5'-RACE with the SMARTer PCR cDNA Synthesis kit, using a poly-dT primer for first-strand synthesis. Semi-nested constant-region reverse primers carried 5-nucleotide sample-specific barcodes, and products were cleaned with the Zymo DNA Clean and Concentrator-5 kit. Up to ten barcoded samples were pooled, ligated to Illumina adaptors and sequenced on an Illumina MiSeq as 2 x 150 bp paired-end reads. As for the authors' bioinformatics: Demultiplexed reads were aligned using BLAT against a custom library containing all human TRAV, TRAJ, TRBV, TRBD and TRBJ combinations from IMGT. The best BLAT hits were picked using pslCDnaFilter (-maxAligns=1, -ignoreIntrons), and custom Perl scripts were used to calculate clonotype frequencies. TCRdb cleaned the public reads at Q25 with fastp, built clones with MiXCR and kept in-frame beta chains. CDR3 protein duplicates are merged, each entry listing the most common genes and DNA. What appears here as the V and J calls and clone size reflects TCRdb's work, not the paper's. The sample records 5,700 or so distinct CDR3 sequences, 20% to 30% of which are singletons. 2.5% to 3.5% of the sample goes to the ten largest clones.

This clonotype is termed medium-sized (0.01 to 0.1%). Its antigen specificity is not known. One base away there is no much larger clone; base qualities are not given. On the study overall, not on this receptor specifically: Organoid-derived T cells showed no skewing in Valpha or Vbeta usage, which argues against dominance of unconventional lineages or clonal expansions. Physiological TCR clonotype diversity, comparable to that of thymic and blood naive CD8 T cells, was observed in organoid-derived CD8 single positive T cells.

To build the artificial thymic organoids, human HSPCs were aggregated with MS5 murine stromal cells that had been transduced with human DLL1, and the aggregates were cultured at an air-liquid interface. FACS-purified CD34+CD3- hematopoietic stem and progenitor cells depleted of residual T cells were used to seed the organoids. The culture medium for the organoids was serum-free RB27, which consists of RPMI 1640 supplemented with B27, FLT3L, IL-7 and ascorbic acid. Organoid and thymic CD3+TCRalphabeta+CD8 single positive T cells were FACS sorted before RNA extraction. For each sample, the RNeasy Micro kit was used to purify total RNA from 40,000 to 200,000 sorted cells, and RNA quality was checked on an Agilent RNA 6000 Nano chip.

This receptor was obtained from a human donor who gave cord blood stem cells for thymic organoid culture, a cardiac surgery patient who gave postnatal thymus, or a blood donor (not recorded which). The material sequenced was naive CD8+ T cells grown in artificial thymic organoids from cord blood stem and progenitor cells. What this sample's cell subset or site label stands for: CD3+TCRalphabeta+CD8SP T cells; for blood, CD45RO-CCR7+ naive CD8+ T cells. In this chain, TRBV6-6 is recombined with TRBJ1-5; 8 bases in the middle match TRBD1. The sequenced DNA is TGTGCCAGCAGTCGACAGGGGATCCCGCCCCAGCATTTT. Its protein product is CASSRQGIPPQHF.